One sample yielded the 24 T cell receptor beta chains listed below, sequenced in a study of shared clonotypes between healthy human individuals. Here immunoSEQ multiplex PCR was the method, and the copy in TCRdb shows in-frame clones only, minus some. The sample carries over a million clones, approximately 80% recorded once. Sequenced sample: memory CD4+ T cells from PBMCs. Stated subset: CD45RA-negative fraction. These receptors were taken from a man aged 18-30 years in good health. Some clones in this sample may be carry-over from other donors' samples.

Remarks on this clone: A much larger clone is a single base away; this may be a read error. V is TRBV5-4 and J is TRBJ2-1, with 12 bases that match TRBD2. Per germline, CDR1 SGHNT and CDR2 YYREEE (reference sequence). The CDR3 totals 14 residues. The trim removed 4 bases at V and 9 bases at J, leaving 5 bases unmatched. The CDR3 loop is CASSPGLAGGEQFF. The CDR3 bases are TGTGCCAGCAGCCCGGGACTAGCGGGCGGTGAGCAGTTCTTC.

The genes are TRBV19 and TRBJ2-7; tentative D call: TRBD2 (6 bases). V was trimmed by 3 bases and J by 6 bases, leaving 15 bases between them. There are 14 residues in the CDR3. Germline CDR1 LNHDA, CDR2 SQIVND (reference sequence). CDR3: CASSISGWTGEQYF. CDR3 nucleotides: TGTGCCAGTAGTATTAGCGGTTGGACCGGCGAGCAGTACTTC.

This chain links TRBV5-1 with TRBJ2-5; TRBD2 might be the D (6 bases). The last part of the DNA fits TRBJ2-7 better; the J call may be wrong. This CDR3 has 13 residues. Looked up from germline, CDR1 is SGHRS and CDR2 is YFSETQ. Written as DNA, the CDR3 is TGCGCCAGCAGCTCGGGAGATATCTACGAGCAGTACTTC. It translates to CASSSGDIYEQYF.

In DNA, the CDR3 is TGTGCCATCGCTCCCGAGGACTCTGGAAACACCATATATTTT. Its protein product is CAIAPEDSGNTIYF. The V call is TRBV10-3, the J call TRBJ1-3; the D is unclear. In germline, CDR1 is ENHRY, CDR2 SYGVKD. This CDR3 comprises 14 residues. Deletions cut 8 bases from V and 0 bases from J, with 11 bases between.

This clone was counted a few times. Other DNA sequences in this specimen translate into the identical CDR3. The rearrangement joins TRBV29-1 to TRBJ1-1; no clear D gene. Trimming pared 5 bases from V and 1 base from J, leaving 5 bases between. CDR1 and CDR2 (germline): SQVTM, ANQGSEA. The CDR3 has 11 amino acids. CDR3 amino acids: CSVQRNTEAFF. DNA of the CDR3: TGCAGCGTTCAACGGAACACTGAAGCTTTCTTT.

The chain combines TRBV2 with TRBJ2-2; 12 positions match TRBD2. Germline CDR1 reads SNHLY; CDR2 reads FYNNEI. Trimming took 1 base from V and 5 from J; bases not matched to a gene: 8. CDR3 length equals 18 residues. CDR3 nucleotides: TGTGCCAGCAGTGAAGGCCCCCTAGCGGGAGGGTATACCGGGGAGCTGTTTTTT. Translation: CASSEGPLAGGYTGELFF.

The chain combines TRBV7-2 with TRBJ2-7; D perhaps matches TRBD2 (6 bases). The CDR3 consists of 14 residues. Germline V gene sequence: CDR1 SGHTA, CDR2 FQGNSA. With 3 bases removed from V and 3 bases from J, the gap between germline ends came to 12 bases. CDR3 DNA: TGTGCCAGCAGCTTTAGGTCGGGGGACTACGAGCAGTACTTC. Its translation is CASSFRSGDYEQYF.

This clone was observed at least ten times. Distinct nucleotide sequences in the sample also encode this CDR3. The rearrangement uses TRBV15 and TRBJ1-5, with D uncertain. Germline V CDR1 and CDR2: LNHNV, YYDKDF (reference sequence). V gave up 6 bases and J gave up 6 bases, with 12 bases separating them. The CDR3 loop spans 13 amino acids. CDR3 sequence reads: CATSLGVGQPQHF. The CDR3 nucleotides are TGTGCCACCAGTCTTGGGGTAGGTCAGCCCCAGCATTTT.

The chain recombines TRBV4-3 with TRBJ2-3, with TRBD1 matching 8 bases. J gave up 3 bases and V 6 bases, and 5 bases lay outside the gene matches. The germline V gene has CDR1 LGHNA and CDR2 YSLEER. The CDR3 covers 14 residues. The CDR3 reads CASRLRDRTDTQYF. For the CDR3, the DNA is TGCGCCAGCAGACTCCGGGACAGGACAGATACGCAGTATTTT.

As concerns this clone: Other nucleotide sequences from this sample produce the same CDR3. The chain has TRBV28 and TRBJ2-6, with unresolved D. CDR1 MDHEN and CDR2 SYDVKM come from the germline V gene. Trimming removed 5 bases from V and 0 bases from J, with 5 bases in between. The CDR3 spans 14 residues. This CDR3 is CASSEPSGANVLTF. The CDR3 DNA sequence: TGTGCCAGCAGTGAACCCTCTGGGGCCAACGTCCTGACTTTC.

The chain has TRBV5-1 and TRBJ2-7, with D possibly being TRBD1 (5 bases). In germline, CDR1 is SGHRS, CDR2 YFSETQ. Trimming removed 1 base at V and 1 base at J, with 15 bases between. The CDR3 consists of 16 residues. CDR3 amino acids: CASSLSPQEKSYEQYF. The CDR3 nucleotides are TGCGCCAGCAGCTTGAGTCCACAGGAGAAGTCCTACGAGCAGTACTTC.

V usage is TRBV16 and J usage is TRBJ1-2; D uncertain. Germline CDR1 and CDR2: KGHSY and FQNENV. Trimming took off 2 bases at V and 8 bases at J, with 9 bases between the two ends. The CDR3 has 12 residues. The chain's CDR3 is CASSQGSTGYTF. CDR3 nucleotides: TGTGCCAGCAGCCAAGGGTCGACAGGCTACACCTTC. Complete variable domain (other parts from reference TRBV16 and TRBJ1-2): GEEVAQTPKHLVRGEGQKAKLYCAPIKGHSYVFWYQQVLKNEFKFLISFQNENVFDETGMPKERFSAKCLPNSPCSLEIQATKLEDSAVYFCASSQGSTGYTFGSGTRLTVV.

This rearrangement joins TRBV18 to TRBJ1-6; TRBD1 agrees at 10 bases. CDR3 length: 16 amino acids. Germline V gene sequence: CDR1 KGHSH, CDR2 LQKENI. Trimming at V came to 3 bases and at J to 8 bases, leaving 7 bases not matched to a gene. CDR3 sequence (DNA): TGTGCCAGCTCACCGACGACAGGGGGCGGGTATTCACCCCTCCACTTT. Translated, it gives CASSPTTGGGYSPLHF.

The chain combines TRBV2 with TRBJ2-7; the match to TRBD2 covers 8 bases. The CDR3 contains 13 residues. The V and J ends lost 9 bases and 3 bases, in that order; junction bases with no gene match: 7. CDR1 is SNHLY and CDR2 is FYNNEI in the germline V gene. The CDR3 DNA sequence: TGTGCCAGTATAGCGGGGCTCTACTACGAGCAGTACTTC. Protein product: CASIAGLYYEQYF.

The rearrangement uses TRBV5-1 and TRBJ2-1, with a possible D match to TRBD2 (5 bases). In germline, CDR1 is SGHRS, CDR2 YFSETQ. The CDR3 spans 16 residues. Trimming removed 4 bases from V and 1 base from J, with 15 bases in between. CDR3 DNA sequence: TGCGCCAGCAGCCCAATGACTACATCTTCCTACAATGAGCAGTTCTTC. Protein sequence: CASSPMTTSSYNEQFF.

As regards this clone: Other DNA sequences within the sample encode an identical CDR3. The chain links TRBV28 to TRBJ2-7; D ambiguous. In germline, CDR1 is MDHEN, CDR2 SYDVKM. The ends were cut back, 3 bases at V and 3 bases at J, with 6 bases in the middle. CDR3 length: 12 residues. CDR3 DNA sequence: TGTGCCAGCAGTTTCGGTAGCTACGAGCAGTACTTC. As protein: CASSFGSYEQYF.

CDR3 region: CASTTLGGAESETQYF. For the CDR3, the DNA is TGTGCCAGCACAACTCTAGGGGGTGCCGAGTCAGAGACCCAGTACTTC. V usage is TRBV7-9 and J usage is TRBJ2-5; D may be TRBD1 (6 bases). The CDR3 totals 16 residues. Germline lookup yields CDR1 SEHNR and CDR2 FQNEAQ (reference sequence). V was trimmed by 7 bases and J by 4 bases, leaving 22 bases between them.

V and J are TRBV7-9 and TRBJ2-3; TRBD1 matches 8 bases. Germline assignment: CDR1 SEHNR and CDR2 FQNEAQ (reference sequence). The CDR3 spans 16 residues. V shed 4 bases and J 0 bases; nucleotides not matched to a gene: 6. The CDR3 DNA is TGTGCCAGCAGCTCCGGACAGGGACCTAGCACAGATACGCAGTATTTT. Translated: CASSSGQGPSTDTQYF.

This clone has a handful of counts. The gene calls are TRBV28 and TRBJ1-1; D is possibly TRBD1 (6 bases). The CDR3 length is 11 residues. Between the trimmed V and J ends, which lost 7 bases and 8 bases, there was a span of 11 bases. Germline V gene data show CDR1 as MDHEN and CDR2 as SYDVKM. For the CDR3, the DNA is TGTGCCAGCAAATCAGGGGTCGAAGCTTTCTTT. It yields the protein CASKSGVEAFF.

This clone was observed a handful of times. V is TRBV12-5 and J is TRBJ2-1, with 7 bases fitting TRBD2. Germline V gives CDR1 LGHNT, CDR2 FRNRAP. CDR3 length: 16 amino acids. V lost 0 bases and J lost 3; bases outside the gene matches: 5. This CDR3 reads CASGLVGGRDYNEQFF. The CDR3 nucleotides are TGTGCTAGTGGTTTGGTAGGAGGGAGGGACTACAATGAGCAGTTCTTC.

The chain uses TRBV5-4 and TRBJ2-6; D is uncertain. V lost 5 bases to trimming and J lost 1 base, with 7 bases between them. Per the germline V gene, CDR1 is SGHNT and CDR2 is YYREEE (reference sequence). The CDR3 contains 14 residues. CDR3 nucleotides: TGTGCCAGCAGACATTTATCTGGGGCCAACGTCCTGACTTTC. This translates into CASRHLSGANVLTF.

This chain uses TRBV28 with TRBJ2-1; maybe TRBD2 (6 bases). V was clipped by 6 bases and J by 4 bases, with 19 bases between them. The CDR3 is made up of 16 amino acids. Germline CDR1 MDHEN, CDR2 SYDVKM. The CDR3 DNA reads TGTGCCAGCAGCTCCCACGCAGGGAGGAAGTACAATGAGCAGTTCTTC. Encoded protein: CASSSHAGRKYNEQFF.

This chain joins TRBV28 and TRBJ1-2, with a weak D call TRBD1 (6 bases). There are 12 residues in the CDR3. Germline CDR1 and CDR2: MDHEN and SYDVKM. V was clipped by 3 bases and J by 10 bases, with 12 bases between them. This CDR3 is CASSLDSAPYTF. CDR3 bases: TGTGCCAGCAGTTTGGACAGTGCCCCCTACACCTTC.

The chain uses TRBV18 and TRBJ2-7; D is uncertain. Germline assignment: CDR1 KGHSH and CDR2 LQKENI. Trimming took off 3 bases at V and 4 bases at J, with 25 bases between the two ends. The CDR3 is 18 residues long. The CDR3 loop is CASSPTPRFVGSTYEQYF. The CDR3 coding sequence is TGTGCCAGCTCACCCACTCCGAGGTTCGTGGGATCCACTTACGAGCAGTACTTC.